These T cell receptor beta chains were read from a single sample in a study of glioma-infiltrating T cells after dendritic cell vaccination. Sequencing used immunoSEQ multiplex PCR; TCRdb keeps in-frame clones, though not all of them. This sample has 45,000 to 50,000 clones, with around 86% found just once. This material consisted of blood, taken before dendritic cell vaccination. The receptors stem from a human donor with glioblastoma. Both conserved end residues are part of each CDR3. Fields, in order: J gene, V gene, clone size, D gene, CDR3 protein, CDR3 DNA. The D gene is left open where the match is weak. Expanded clones are given a class, and other clones once, few, many or no size at all.

J: TRBJ2-5; V: TRBV4-2; size: few; D: TRBD2; CDR3: CASSRGGAEETQYF; DNA: TGTGCCAGCAGCCGCGGGGGGGCCGAAGAGACCCAGTACTTC
J: TRBJ2-5; V: TRBV29-1; size: once; D: TRBD2; CDR3: CSVDSGRAKTQYF; DNA: TGCAGCGTTGATAGCGGGAGGGCCAAGACCCAGTACTTC
J: TRBJ1-1; V: TRBV12-5; size: NA; D: TRBD1; CDR3: CASGLALTGDTEAFF; DNA: TGTGCTAGTGGTTTGGCATTAACAGGGGACACTGAAGCTTTCTTT
J: TRBJ2-3; V: TRBV7-3; size: NA; D: TRBD2; CDR3: CASSPRLAGGFMSDTQYF; DNA: TGTGCCAGCAGCCCCCGACTAGCGGGAGGGTTTATGTCCGATACGCAGTATTTT
J: TRBJ2-1; V: TRBV7-2; size: once; D: TRBD2; CDR3: CASTLEIAGGYEQFF; DNA: TGTGCCAGCACCCTAGAAATAGCGGGAGGTTACGAGCAGTTCTTC
J: TRBJ1-2; V: TRBV10-1; size: NA; D: TRBD1; CDR3: CASSKQGVNYGYTF; DNA: TGCGCCAGCAGTAAACAGGGGGTGAACTATGGCTACACCTTC
J: TRBJ1-1; V: TRBV5-1; size: NA; D: NA; CDR3: CASSQGRESYTEAFF; DNA: TGCGCCAGCAGCCAAGGAAGGGAGAGCTACACTGAAGCTTTCTTT
J: TRBJ2-1; V: TRBV20-1; size: NA; D: NA; CDR3: CSASQNEQFF; DNA: TGCAGTGCTAGCCAGAATGAGCAGTTCTTC
J: TRBJ1-1; V: TRBV19; size: once; D: NA; CDR3: CASSGQRLAFF; DNA: TGTGCCAGTAGTGGACAACGACTCGCTTTCTTT
J: TRBJ1-5; V: TRBV5-4; size: NA; D: TRBD1; CDR3: CASTRQGSGQPQHF; DNA: TGTGCCAGCACCCGACAGGGCTCCGGGCAGCCCCAGCATTTT
J: TRBJ2-2; V: TRBV19; size: NA; D: NA; CDR3: CASSMGQANTGELFF; DNA: TGTGCCAGTAGTATGGGACAAGCTAACACCGGGGAGCTGTTTTTT
J: TRBJ1-1; V: TRBV30; size: NA; D: NA; CDR3: CASSEAFF; DNA: TGTGCCTCATCGGAGGCTTTCTTT
J: TRBJ1-2; V: TRBV5-4; size: NA; D: NA; CDR3: CASSSGVGKANGYTF; DNA: TGTGCCAGCAGTTCCGGGGTGGGGAAGGCAAATGGCTACACCTTC
J: TRBJ1-1; V: TRBV14; size: NA; D: TRBD1; CDR3: CASSQRQGAKAEAFF; DNA: TGTGCCAGCAGCCAACGACAGGGGGCGAAGGCTGAAGCTTTCTTT
J: TRBJ1-1; V: TRBV30; size: once; D: TRBD1; CDR3: CASARGRGTEAFF; DNA: TGTGCCTCCGCTAGGGGGCGCGGAACTGAAGCTTTCTTT
J: TRBJ1-1; V: TRBV2; size: NA; D: NA; CDR3: CASSEAKTALNTEAFF; DNA: TGTGCCAGCAGTGAAGCGAAGACAGCCCTGAACACTGAAGCTTTCTTT
J: TRBJ2-2; V: TRBV5-1; size: NA; D: NA; CDR3: CASSLSQGGTGELFF; DNA: TGCGCCAGCAGCTTGTCACAGGGTGGCACCGGGGAGCTGTTTTTT
J: TRBJ2-1; V: TRBV25-1; size: NA; D: TRBD2; CDR3: CASSEPSGRVIEQFF; DNA: TGTGCCAGCAGTGAGCCTAGCGGGAGGGTGATTGAGCAGTTCTTC
J: TRBJ2-1; V: TRBV19; size: NA; D: TRBD1; CDR3: CASSIGGGRARNNEQFF; DNA: TGTGCCAGTAGTATAGGAGGGGGCAGGGCCAGAAACAATGAGCAGTTCTTC
J: TRBJ2-3; V: TRBV30; size: few; D: NA; CDR3: CAWSGLITDTQYF; DNA: TGTGCCTGGAGTGGGCTGATTACAGATACGCAGTATTTT
J: TRBJ1-3; V: TRBV25-1; size: NA; D: NA; CDR3: CASSDNSGNTIYF; DNA: TGTGCCAGCAGTGACAACTCTGGAAACACCATATATTTT
J: TRBJ2-3; V: TRBV30; size: NA; D: TRBD2; CDR3: CAWSLSGGATDTQYF; DNA: TGTGCCTGGAGCCTGAGCGGGGGGGCCACAGATACGCAGTATTTT
J: TRBJ1-6; V: TRBV4-1; size: NA; D: TRBD1; CDR3: CASSQVPGQNNSPLHF; DNA: TGCGCCAGCAGCCAAGTCCCGGGACAGAATAATTCACCCCTCCACTTT
J: TRBJ1-2; V: TRBV7-8; size: NA; D: TRBD1; CDR3: CASSADRGDSGYTF; DNA: TGTGCCAGCAGCGCAGACAGGGGAGATTCTGGCTACACCTTC
J: TRBJ1-2; V: TRBV15; size: NA; D: NA; CDR3: CATRGPTGEGYTF; DNA: TGTGCCACCAGAGGGCCTACGGGGGAGGGCTACACCTTC
J: TRBJ2-1; V: TRBV11-3; size: few; D: NA; CDR3: CASSLGGAGRTDNEQFF; DNA: TGTGCCAGCAGCTTAGGGGGTGCGGGGCGGACGGACAATGAGCAGTTCTTC
J: TRBJ2-5; V: TRBV5-1; size: NA; D: NA; CDR3: CASSPLQASETQYF; DNA: TGCGCCAGCAGCCCGCTACAGGCGAGTGAGACCCAGTACTTC